This passage covers 22 T cell receptor beta chains from one sample sequenced in a study of T-cell memory formation after mild COVID-19. TCRdb re-called the 5' RACE reads with MiXCR, one entry per CDR3 protein. Of 450,000 to 650,000 distinct CDR3 sequences in the sample, 18% were seen once. The sequenced sample was PBMCs or a T cell subset sorted from them (not recorded which). The receptors here all came from an adult woman who had mild COVID-19 (a few samples of this study predate the infection). Cell type and time point are not known.

The chain recombines TRBV12-3 or TRBV12-4 with TRBJ1-1; D perhaps matches TRBD1 (5 bases). This CDR3 region has 16 residues. V was pared by 6 bases and J by 4 bases, with 21 bases between. CDR3 sequence: CASSRSPPRQSTEAFF. In DNA, the CDR3 is TGTGCCAGCAGCCGATCACCTCCTAGACAGTCCACTGAAGCTTTCTTT.

V usage is TRBV24-1 and J usage is TRBJ2-7; D is perhaps TRBD1 (6 bases). This CDR3 spans 14 amino acids. Germline V gives CDR1 KGHDR, CDR2 SFDVKD. V gave up 4 bases and J gave up 2 bases, with 11 bases separating them. The CDR3 protein is CATSDGTPPYEQYF. CDR3 nucleotides: TGTGCCACCAGTGACGGGACACCGCCCTACGAGCAGTACTTC.

The chain's CDR3 is CASSQAIPGGYTF. In DNA, the CDR3 is TGTGCCAGCAGCCAAGCCATACCGGGTGGCTACACCTTC. V and J are TRBV3-1 and TRBJ1-2; D ambiguous. The CDR3 spans 13 residues. Germline loops: CDR1 LGHDT, CDR2 YNNKEL (reference sequence). V was shortened by 1 base and J by 7 bases, with 10 bases between the two germline ends.

This clonotype was recorded a few times. The chain employs TRBV18 and TRBJ2-3; D remains ambiguous. The CDR3 loop spans 14 amino acids. The V end was cut by 1 base, the J end by 4 bases, with 9 bases between. CDR1 and CDR2 from the germline V gene are KGHSH and LQKENI. CDR3 nucleotides: TGTGCCAGCTCACCACGGTCCCTGGCAGATACGCAGTATTTT. Its protein product is CASSPRSLADTQYF.

There are a few counts of this clonotype. V is TRBV2 and J is TRBJ1-5; D gene uncertain. Trimming stripped 3 bases from V and 3 bases from J, with 6 bases between. From germline, CDR1 is SNHLY and CDR2 FYNNEI. This CDR3 has 13 residues. The CDR3 DNA reads TGTGCCAGCAGTGACAGAAACAATCAGCCCCAGCATTTT. Protein product: CASSDRNNQPQHF.

In its sample, this clonotype was seen a few times. The chain couples TRBV20-1 to TRBJ1-1; D is unclear. CDR3 length equals 12 residues. V was cut by 3 bases and J by 4 bases, with 9 bases left in between. Germline V gene lookup returns CDR1 DFQATT and CDR2 SNEGSKA (reference sequence). CDR3 coding DNA: TGCAGTGCTAGGGCCGTGGCCACTGAAGCTTTCTTT. Translating it yields CSARAVATEAFF.

This clonotype was observed a handful of times. The chain couples TRBV15 to TRBJ2-6; the D gene is possibly TRBD1 (6 bases). Between the trimmed V and J ends, which lost 3 bases and 2 bases, there was a span of 14 bases. CDR3 length: 17 amino acids. The germline V gene has CDR1 LNHNV and CDR2 YYDKDF (reference sequence). DNA for the CDR3: TGTGCCACCAGCAGGAAAGTTAACAGGGCTGGGGCCAACGTCCTGACTTTC. It specifies CATSRKVNRAGANVLTF.

The J gene is TRBJ2-3, the V gene TRBV5-1; 11 bases agree with TRBD1. The CDR3 length is 17 residues. Germline CDR1 and CDR2: SGHRS and YFSETQ. Germline trimming cut 4 bases from V and 4 bases from J; bases unmatched to any gene: 11. Here the CDR3 DNA reads TGCGCCAGCAGCCCGGAAGGACAGGGGGCGAGGGCAGATACGCAGTATTTT. This codes for CASSPEGQGARADTQYF.

V and J are TRBV23-1 and TRBJ2-2; 7 bases agree with TRBD1. TRBV23-1 is placed among ORFs of uncertain function. CDR3 length: 15 residues. V dropped 3 bases and J dropped 0; count of bases not matched to a gene: 1. DNA of the CDR3: TGCGCCAGCAGTCAGACAGGGCCGAACACCGGGGAGCTGTTTTTT. Translation: CASSQTGPNTGELFF.

This clonotype has only a few counts. The chain employs TRBV18 and TRBJ2-7; 8 bases map to TRBD1. CDR1 is KGHSH, CDR2 LQKENI, per germline. V trimming: 3 bases; J trimming: 7 bases; junction bases outside the gene matches: 11. The CDR3 spans 15 residues. CDR3 region: CASSPDRTGQREQYF. The CDR3 DNA follows: TGTGCCAGCTCACCCGACCGGACAGGGCAGCGGGAGCAGTACTTC. Together with reference TRBV18 and TRBJ2-7, the CDR3 gives the full variable domain: NAGVMQNPRHLVRRRGQEARLRCSPMKGHSHVYWYRQLPEEGLKFMVYLQKENIIDESGMPKERFSAEFPKEGPSILRIQQVVRGDSAAYFCASSPDRTGQREQYFGPGTRLTVT.

The rearrangement uses TRBV7-2 and TRBJ2-7; 14 bases align to TRBD2. With V trimmed by 5 bases and J by 3 bases, 12 bases remained unmatched. Germline V gives CDR1 SGHTA, CDR2 FQGNSA. The CDR3 runs 18 residues. CDR3: CASSTRDGTSGSIYEQYF. CDR3 nucleotide sequence: TGTGCCAGCAGCACCCGGGACGGGACTAGCGGGAGTATCTACGAGCAGTACTTC.

The chain is built from TRBV5-1 and TRBJ2-7; D is tentatively TRBD1 or TRBD2 (5 bases each). V was trimmed by 7 bases and J by 6 bases, leaving 20 bases between them. Germline V gene lookup returns CDR1 SGHRS and CDR2 YFSETQ. The length of the CDR3 is 14 residues. CDR3 protein: CASRTTVVRGEQYF. In DNA, the CDR3 is TGCGCCAGCCGTACGACAGTCGTTCGGGGCGAGCAGTACTTC.

This chain connects TRBV7-9 to TRBJ2-1; 11 bases map to TRBD2. From germline, CDR1 is SEHNR and CDR2 FQNEAQ (reference sequence). V shed 5 bases and J 3 bases; nucleotides not matched to a gene: 9. This CDR3 has 17 residues. The CDR3 sequence is CASSTPTSGINYNEQFF. CDR3 sequence (DNA): TGTGCCAGCAGCACACCGACTAGCGGGATCAACTACAATGAGCAGTTCTTC.

This clonotype was observed a few times. The J gene is TRBJ2-1, the V gene TRBV5-1; 10 positions agree with TRBD2. This CDR3 spans 15 amino acids. J gave up 9 bases and V 5 bases, and 11 bases lay outside the gene matches. Germline values: CDR1 SGHRS, CDR2 YFSETQ. CDR3 DNA sequence: TGCGCCAGCAGTGTGGCTCTAGCGGGAGAGAGTGAGCAGTTCTTC. Translating gives CASSVALAGESEQFF.

In this sample, this clonotype turned up a few times. The chain has TRBV6-2 or TRBV6-3 and TRBJ2-7; 13 positions match TRBD2. With V trimmed by 5 bases and J by 0 bases, 13 bases remained unmatched. The germline CDR1 and CDR2 sequences are MNHEY and SVGEGT. CDR3 length equals 19 residues. The CDR3 DNA sequence: TGTGCCAGCAGTCGGACAACCGGGACTAGCGGGGCCTACTCCTACGAGCAGTACTTC. Protein product: CASSRTTGTSGAYSYEQYF.

This clonotype has just a few counts. This chain joins TRBV6-1 and TRBJ2-3; 10 nucleotides match TRBD2. The CDR3 is 15 amino acids. CDR1 MNHNS and CDR2 SASEGT come from the germline V gene. The junction had 1 base not matched to a gene; V was cut back by 0 bases and J by 4 bases. CDR3 nucleotides: TGTGCCAGCAGTGAAGCACTAGCGGGGCCAGATACGCAGTATTTT. Its translation: CASSEALAGPDTQYF.

This clonotype was picked up a small number of times. This chain uses TRBV24-1 with TRBJ2-7; D might be TRBD2 (6 bases). This CDR3 region has 15 residues. The germline V gene encodes CDR1 KGHDR and CDR2 SFDVKD. The V and J ends lost 5 bases and 0 bases respectively, with 13 bases between them. CDR3 nucleotides: TGTGCCACCAGTGTTGGGTCCGGGGGCTCCTACGAGCAGTACTTC. It encodes CATSVGSGGSYEQYF.

The chain uses TRBV7-6 and TRBJ1-1, with TRBD1 identical over 8 bases. J gave up 1 base and V 5 bases, and 6 bases lay outside the gene matches. The germline gives CDR1 SGHVS, CDR2 FNYEAQ. This CDR3 comprises 15 residues. CDR3 bases: TGTGCCAGCAGCGGCCGACAGGGGAGGAACACTGAAGCTTTCTTT. The encoded protein is CASSGRQGRNTEAFF.

The chain uses TRBV20-1 and TRBJ2-1; 8 bases align to TRBD1. The length of the CDR3 is 14 residues. Germline CDR1 reads DFQATT; CDR2 reads SNEGSKA (reference sequence). The trim removed 6 bases at V and 5 bases at J, leaving 9 bases unmatched. The CDR3 loop reads CSASGQGFHNEQFF. In DNA, the CDR3 is TGCAGTGCCTCCGGACAGGGTTTCCACAATGAGCAGTTCTTC.

This chain uses TRBV9 with TRBJ2-2, with 9 bases aligning to TRBD2. V shed 2 bases, J shed 2 bases, and the junction held 4 bases outside the gene matches. Germline-derived CDR1 and CDR2 are SGDLS and YYNGEE. This CDR3 is 16 amino acids long. CDR3: CASSVRTSANTGELFF. As DNA, the CDR3 is TGTGCCAGCAGCGTTAGGACTAGCGCAAACACCGGGGAGCTGTTTTTT.

The chain employs TRBV6-2 or TRBV6-3 and TRBJ2-3, with TRBD2 matching 13 bases. Germline CDR1 and CDR2: MNHEY and SVGEGT. The CDR3 spans 17 residues. The V and J ends lost 3 bases and 3 bases, in that order; junction bases with no gene match: 6. CDR3 sequence reads: CASSYELGLAGTDTQYF. In nucleotides, the CDR3 is TGTGCCAGCAGTTATGAGTTGGGACTAGCGGGAACAGATACGCAGTATTTT.

This clonotype has a handful of counts. The V gene is TRBV28, the J gene TRBJ2-6; D might be TRBD2 (5 bases). The CDR3 contains 16 residues. V lost 6 bases to trimming and J lost 1 base, with 13 bases between them. Germline V CDR1 and CDR2: MDHEN, SYDVKM. The CDR3 loop is CASSTPWESGANVLTF. CDR3 sequence (DNA): TGTGCCAGCAGCACTCCCTGGGAGTCTGGGGCCAACGTCCTGACTTTC.